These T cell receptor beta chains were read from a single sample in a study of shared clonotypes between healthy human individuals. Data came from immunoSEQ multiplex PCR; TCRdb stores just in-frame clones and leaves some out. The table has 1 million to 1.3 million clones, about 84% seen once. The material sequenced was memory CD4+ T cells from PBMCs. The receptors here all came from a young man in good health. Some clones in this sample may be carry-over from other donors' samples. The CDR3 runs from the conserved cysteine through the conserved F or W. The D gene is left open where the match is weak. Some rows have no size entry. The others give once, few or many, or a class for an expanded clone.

TGTGCCAGCAGTCGCACCCCGGGACAGATAAATGAAAAACTGTTTTTT | CASSRTPGQINEKLFF | - | TRBD1 | TRBJ1-4 | TRBV11-2 | 16
TGTGCCAGCAGCCAAGGACAGGGGCGGCACGAGCAGTACTTC | CASSQGQGRHEQYF | few | TRBD1 | TRBJ2-7 | TRBV7-2 | 14
TGTGCCAGCTCACCACAACGGAGCAATCAGCCCCAGCATTTT | CASSPQRSNQPQHF | - | - | TRBJ1-5 | TRBV18 | 14
TGTGCCAGCAGCGTAGGCCTCCTGGACGGTCTTGAAGCTTTCTTT | CASSVGLLDGLEAFF | few | - | TRBJ1-1 | TRBV9 | 15
TGTGCCAGCAGCTTATTAAGGGGGGACGTCCCGGTTACCTTC | CASSLLRGDVPVTF | - | - | TRBJ1-2 | TRBV7-3 | 14
TGTGCCAGCAGGCGCGGGACGGAGAGTTATGGCTACACCTTC | CASRRGTESYGYTF | - | - | TRBJ1-2 | TRBV5-5 | 14
TGTGCCAGCAGTGATCGAGGGAACTATGGCTACACCTTC | CASSDRGNYGYTF | - | - | TRBJ1-2 | TRBV25-1 | 13
TGTGCCAGCAGTTACCGGGGGGCTAATGAAAAACTGTTTTTT | CASSYRGANEKLFF | - | - | TRBJ1-4 | TRBV6-6 | 14
TGCGCCAGCAGCCCGCGGGAGGGCCCCTACGAGCAGTACTTC | CASSPREGPYEQYF | - | TRBD2 | TRBJ2-7 | TRBV4-1 | 14
TGTGCCAGCAGCTTGGTTCCGGGAGGGCCGGGGACAGATACGCAGTATTTT | CASSLVPGGPGTDTQYF | - | TRBD2 | TRBJ2-3 | TRBV5-4 | 17
TGTGCCAGTAGTATAGCGACGGTCTATGCCAATCAGCCCCAGCATTTT | CASSIATVYANQPQHF | - | - | TRBJ1-5 | TRBV19 | 16